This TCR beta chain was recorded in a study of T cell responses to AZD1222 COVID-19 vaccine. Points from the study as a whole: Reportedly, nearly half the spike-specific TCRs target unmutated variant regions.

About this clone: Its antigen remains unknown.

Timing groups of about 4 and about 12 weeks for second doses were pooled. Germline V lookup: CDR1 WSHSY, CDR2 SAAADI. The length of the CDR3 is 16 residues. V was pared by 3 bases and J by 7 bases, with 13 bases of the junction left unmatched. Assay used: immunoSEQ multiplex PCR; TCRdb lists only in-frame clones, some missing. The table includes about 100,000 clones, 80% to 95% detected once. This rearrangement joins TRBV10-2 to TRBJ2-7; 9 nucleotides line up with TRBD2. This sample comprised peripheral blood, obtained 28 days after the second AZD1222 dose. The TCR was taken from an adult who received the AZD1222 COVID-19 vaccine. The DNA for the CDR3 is TGCGCCAGCAGTGAAGTAAGGCTAGCGGGATTTGGGGAGCAGTACTTC. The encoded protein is CASSEVRLAGFGEQYF.